This paragraph covers one T cell receptor beta chain sequence. The sample comes from a study of technical replicates of blood from several donors. Data came from immunoSEQ multiplex PCR; TCRdb stores just in-frame clones and leaves some out. The data hold about 64,000 clones, with 75% to 90% observed a single time. The sequencing sample was made of PBMCs. This TCR was sampled from a human donor in good health. Some clones in this sample may be carry-over from other donors' samples.

CDR3 coding DNA: TGTGCCAGCAGCTTAGATGGAGGGCGGAATTCTGAGCAGTTCTTC. Protein product: CASSLDGGRNSEQFF. The chain recombines TRBV7-6 with TRBJ2-1; tentative D call: TRBD2 (6 bases). CDR3 size: 15 residues. Deletions cut 1 base from V and 9 bases from J, with 16 bases between. CDR1 is SGHVS and CDR2 is FNYEAQ in the germline V gene.